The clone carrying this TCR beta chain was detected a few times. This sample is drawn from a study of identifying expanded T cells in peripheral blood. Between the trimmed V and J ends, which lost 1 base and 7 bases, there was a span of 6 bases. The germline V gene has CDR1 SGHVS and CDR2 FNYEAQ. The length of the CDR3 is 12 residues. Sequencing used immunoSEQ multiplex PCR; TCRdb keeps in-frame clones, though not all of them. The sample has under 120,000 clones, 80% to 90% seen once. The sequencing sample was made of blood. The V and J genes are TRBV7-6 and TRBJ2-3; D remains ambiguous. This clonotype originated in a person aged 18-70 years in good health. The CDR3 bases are TGTGCCAGCAGCTTAGAAGTGCATACGCAGTATTTT. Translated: CASSLEVHTQYF.